Listed below are T cell receptor beta chains from one sample, sequenced in a study of human T cells and chemical hapten exposure. TCRdb reanalysed the RACE reads using MiXCR and keeps one entry per CDR3 protein. The sample lists roughly 380,000 distinct CDR3 sequences, approximately 5.1% seen once, with around 2.3% in the top ten. This specimen consisted of whole blood, obtained in connection with sensitization to the hapten diphenylcyclopropenone (DPC). These receptors all come from a woman aged 45 to 65 with alopecia areata. Some clones in this sample may be carry-over from other donors' samples. Each CDR3 is given with its conserved first and last residue. A D gene is named only where the DNA matches it firmly. Size is stated for part of the rows, as once, few or many counts, or as a class when the clone is expanded.

V gene	D gene	clone size	J gene	CDR3 length	CDR3 protein	CDR3 DNA
TRBV7-9	.	few	TRBJ1-4	14	CASTGQATNEKLFF	TGTGCCAGCACTGGGCAGGCAACTAATGAAAAACTGTTTTTT
TRBV6-2/TRBV6-3	TRBD2	.	TRBJ2-2	16	CASSTPGTSATGELFF	TGTGCCAGCAGTACCCCCGGGACTAGCGCGACCGGGGAGCTGTTTTTT
TRBV4-3	.	many	TRBJ1-3	14	CASSQAGAGNTIYF	TGCGCCAGCAGCCAAGCAGGGGCCGGAAACACCATATATTTT
TRBV12-3/TRBV12-4	TRBD1	many	TRBJ1-1	15	CASSPGQGWNTEAFF	TGTGCCAGCAGCCCGGGACAGGGGTGGAACACTGAAGCTTTCTTT
TRBV7-6	.	.	TRBJ1-6	14	CASAQGGLGSPLHF	TGTGCCAGCGCCCAAGGGGGGTTGGGTTCACCCCTCCACTTT
TRBV20-1	.	.	TRBJ1-2	15	CSAPQGQLRNYGYTF	TGCAGTGCTCCCCAAGGACAACTACGGAACTATGGCTACACCTTC
TRBV2	.	few	TRBJ2-7	13	CASNEVQRGEQYF	TGTGCCAGCAATGAGGTACAAAGAGGCGAGCAGTACTTC
TRBV5-4	.	many	TRBJ1-1	14	CASSLATGETEAFF	TGTGCCAGCAGCTTGGCGACGGGGGAAACTGAAGCTTTCTTT
TRBV4-2	.	many	TRBJ2-1	13	CASSQDVGFEQFF	TGTGCCAGCAGCCAAGATGTAGGATTTGAGCAGTTCTTC
TRBV28	TRBD1	.	TRBJ1-1	13	CASSLWQQGYAFF	TGTGCCAGCAGTTTATGGCAACAGGGGTATGCTTTCTTT
TRBV6-1	TRBD1	few	TRBJ2-5	17	CASRLERTGGLGETQYF	TGTGCCAGCAGGTTAGAACGGACAGGGGGCCTCGGAGAGACCCAGTACTTC
TRBV3-1	TRBD1	many	TRBJ2-3	18	CASSQTPGQGAEADTQYF	TGTGCCAGCAGCCAAACCCCGGGACAGGGGGCTGAGGCAGATACGCAGTATTTT
TRBV5-1	.	.	TRBJ2-7	12	CASSKGSYEQYF	TGCGCCAGCAGCAAGGGTTCCTACGAGCAGTACTTC
TRBV28	.	many	TRBJ1-1	17	CASTLLRVQGRNTEAFF	TGTGCCAGCACCCTCCTTAGGGTACAGGGTAGGAACACTGAAGCTTTCTTT
TRBV18	.	many	TRBJ1-2	13	CASSPGGNYGYTF	TGTGCCAGCTCACCAGGCGGTAACTATGGCTACACCTTC
TRBV6-2/TRBV6-3	.	few	TRBJ2-1	15	CASNNMLADYNEQFF	TGTGCCAGCAACAACATGTTAGCGGACTACAATGAGCAGTTCTTC
TRBV7-2	TRBD1	many	TRBJ2-6	18	CASSLERDRGRGANVLTF	TGTGCCAGCAGCTTAGAGAGGGACAGGGGGAGAGGGGCCAACGTCCTGACTTTC
TRBV5-1	.	few	TRBJ2-2	15	CASTKEGAFGGELFF	TGCGCCAGCACCAAGGAGGGGGCTTTTGGCGGGGAGCTGTTTTTT
TRBV18	.	many	TRBJ1-1	13	CASSPRGGGEAFF	TGTGCCAGCTCACCACGAGGCGGGGGAGAGGCTTTCTTT
TRBV18	.	many	TRBJ1-1	15	CASSPSQGGVTEAFF	TGTGCCAGCTCACCATCTCAGGGAGGGGTCACTGAAGCTTTCTTT
TRBV5-1	.	.	TRBJ2-1	15	CASSESGFFYNEQFF	TGCGCCAGCAGCGAAAGCGGGTTCTTTTACAATGAGCAGTTCTTC
TRBV13	.	many	TRBJ2-5	13	CASSSPSQETQYF	TGTGCCAGCAGCTCCCCGTCCCAAGAGACCCAGTACTTC
TRBV27	TRBD1	.	TRBJ2-3	15	CASSFRDRRTDTQYF	TGTGCCAGCAGTTTTCGGGACAGACGCACAGATACGCAGTATTTT
TRBV28	.	many	TRBJ1-5	14	CASGEGGPNQPQHF	TGTGCCAGCGGTGAAGGAGGGCCCAATCAGCCCCAGCATTTT
TRBV12-3/TRBV12-4	TRBD1	many	TRBJ1-2	15	CASSPPGQGYYGYTF	TGTGCCAGCAGTCCCCCGGGACAGGGGTACTATGGCTACACCTTC
TRBV7-2	TRBD1	few	TRBJ1-2	18	CASSLRPILLTGVWGYTF	TGTGCCAGCAGCTTAAGACCCATCCTACTTACAGGGGTGTGGGGCTACACCTTC
TRBV28	TRBD1	many	TRBJ1-2	14	CASRFTGGDYGYTF	TGTGCCAGCAGATTTACAGGGGGCGACTATGGCTACACCTTC
TRBV29-1	TRBD2	many	TRBJ2-7	16	CSVGGTSGRRTYEQYF	TGCAGCGTTGGCGGGACTAGCGGGAGGAGGACCTACGAGCAGTACTTC
TRBV9	TRBD2	few	TRBJ2-3	16	CASSVELAGGPDTQYF	TGTGCCAGCAGCGTAGAGCTAGCGGGGGGGCCGGATACGCAGTATTTT
TRBV11-2	.	few	TRBJ2-7	14	CASSVEATHYEQYF	TGTGCCAGCAGCGTGGAGGCGACTCATTACGAGCAGTACTTC
TRBV12-3/TRBV12-4	.	many	TRBJ2-1	15	CASSLGGPSYNEQFF	TGTGCCAGCAGTTTAGGTGGACCCTCCTACAATGAGCAGTTCTTC
TRBV27	TRBD1	many	TRBJ2-7	14	CASSLTGGPYEQYF	TGTGCCAGCAGTTTAACAGGGGGCCCCTACGAGCAGTACTTC
TRBV11-2	.	many	TRBJ2-1	14	CASSSFKGAHEQFF	TGTGCCAGCAGCTCCTTCAAAGGGGCACATGAGCAGTTCTTC
TRBV27	TRBD1	.	TRBJ1-5	16	CASSLQGAWGNQPQHF	TGTGCCAGCAGTCTGCAGGGGGCCTGGGGCAATCAGCCCCAGCATTTT
TRBV11-2	TRBD1	.	TRBJ2-3	14	CASAPGTAADTQYF	TGTGCCAGCGCTCCCGGGACAGCGGCAGATACGCAGTATTTT
TRBV6-5	.	few	TRBJ2-7	15	CASRERWAGTREQYF	TGTGCCAGCAGAGAAAGGTGGGCAGGGACCCGCGAGCAGTACTTC
TRBV20-1	TRBD1	.	TRBJ1-4	13	CSACDRDNEKLFF	TGCAGTGCTTGTGACAGGGATAATGAAAAACTGTTTTTT
TRBV7-8	.	many	TRBJ1-1	13	CASSSPLEPEAFF	TGTGCCAGCAGCTCGCCCTTGGAGCCTGAAGCTTTCTTT
TRBV29-1	TRBD1	many	TRBJ2-1	15	CSVDQPGQGKNEQFF	TGCAGCGTTGATCAGCCGGGACAGGGAAAGAATGAGCAGTTCTTC
TRBV20-1	.	many	TRBJ1-6	16	CSARSNLRVANSPLHF	TGCAGTGCTAGGAGTAATCTTAGGGTGGCTAATTCACCCCTCCACTTT
TRBV11-2	.	many	TRBJ1-1	16	CASSSWTQDMNTEAFF	TGTGCCAGCAGCTCCTGGACTCAGGACATGAACACTGAAGCTTTCTTT
TRBV30	TRBD2	.	TRBJ2-1	15	CAWSLTSGGGNEQFF	TGTGCCTGGAGTCTGACTAGCGGGGGCGGGAATGAGCAGTTCTTC
TRBV20-1	TRBD1	.	TRBJ2-7	14	CSARGGTGTYEQYF	TGCAGTGCTAGAGGCGGGACAGGGACATACGAGCAGTACTTC
TRBV24-1	TRBD1	many	TRBJ1-2	14	CATSEPGQIYGYTF	TGTGCCACCAGTGAGCCGGGACAGATCTATGGCTACACCTTC
TRBV29-1	.	many	TRBJ1-2	14	CSVGRDTKQEGYTF	TGCAGCGTTGGCCGGGACACTAAACAGGAGGGCTACACCTTC